This TCR beta chain was recovered during a study of Ad26.COV2.S vaccination and SARS-CoV-2 variants. In the study overall: Once or twice, 56 days apart, Ad26.COV2.S was delivered intramuscularly.

With respect to this clone: Its antigen is unknown.

Treatment in this sample: approximately 18 received Ad26.COV2.S at low or high dose, single or two shots; 5 received placebo; per-sample allocation not given. Samples were taken on day 63 after the first vaccine or placebo injection. Deletions cut 8 bases from V and 8 bases from J, with 7 bases between. Germline V lookup: CDR1 MNHEY, CDR2 SMNVEV (reference sequence). This CDR3 spans 10 amino acids. TCRdb's copy holds only in-frame clones and misses some; the assay was immunoSEQ multiplex PCR. This table has some 480,000 clones, roughly 89% appearing once. General study points: Vaccinees reportedly had broad spike-specific CD8+ and CD4+ T cell responses.

The V and J genes are TRBV27 and TRBJ2-1; tentative D call: TRBD2 (6 bases). Sequences were derived from peripheral blood, sampled in a trial of Ad26.COV2.S vaccine versus placebo. This clonotype was sampled from a person between 18 and 65 years old who received the Ad26.COV2.S COVID-19 vaccine or a placebo. The CDR3 protein is CASPSDEQFF. The CDR3 DNA reads TGTGCCAGCCCTAGCGATGAGCAGTTCTTC.